This T cell receptor (beta chain) was identified during a study of radiation and T cells in renal cell carcinoma. On the study more broadly: Nephrectomy followed 15 Gy stereotactic body radiation by 4 weeks.

The time point is: baseline pretreatment blood. Indicated treatment: 15 Gy SBRT to primary tumor, nephrectomy 4 weeks later. Serial blood draws occurred at baseline and 2 and 4 weeks post-SBRT. The V gene's germline CDR1 is SGHVS and CDR2 FQNEAQ. The CDR3 sequence is 15 residues long. The V gene end was trimmed by 5 bases and the J gene end by 0 bases; junction bases not matched to a gene: 4. Sequencing was performed with immunoSEQ multiplex PCR; in TCRdb, only in-frame clones are kept and a portion is missing. The table shows 130,000 to 150,000 clones, with around nine tenths occurring only once. To note about this clone: Its antigen is undetermined.

Study observations and caveats: Top tumor clonotypes rose in blood 2 weeks post-radiation, then contracted.

The sample in question was blood, obtained from a patient whose treatment included radiotherapy and nephrectomy. The J gene is TRBJ1-1, the V gene TRBV7-8; TRBD1 matches 9 bases. This TCR was sampled from a woman aged 50 to 65 with renal cell carcinoma. CDR3 DNA sequence: TGTGCCAGCAGCATGGACAGGGGAATGAACACTGAAGCTTTCTTT. Its protein product is CASSMDRGMNTEAFF.